The 9 T cell receptor beta chains presented below share a single source sample, sequenced in a study of beta chain features in type 1 diabetes. Regarding the study as a whole: There was a moderate but significant shortening of TCRB CDR3s in all four CD4+ subsets of Type 1 diabetes patients.

Expressed TCRB transcripts got sequenced, as all isolated RNA was reverse transcribed. Measured with immunoSEQ multiplex PCR; TCRdb has only the in-frame clones, and not every one. The sample lists 250,000 to 300,000 clones, approximately 15% occurring once. What these receptors recognize is not known. Material for sequencing was naive CD4+ T cells from blood. The receptors stem from a man aged 30 to 39 with type 1 diabetes.

This clone was counted a few times. V and J are TRBV9 and TRBJ2-7; TRBD2 matches 8 bases. Germline V gene sequence: CDR1 SGDLS, CDR2 YYNGEE. This CDR3 has 15 residues. V trimming: 3 bases; J trimming: 1 base; junction bases outside the gene matches: 6. The DNA of the CDR3 is TGTGCCAGCAGCGGCTTTAGCGGGACTTCCTACGAGCAGTACTTC. Translated: CASSGFSGTSYEQYF.

This clone was seen only a few times. The genes are TRBV7-3 and TRBJ2-1, with 9 nucleotides matching TRBD2. V shed 5 bases and J 4 bases; nucleotides not matched to a gene: 6. The germline V gene has CDR1 SGHTA and CDR2 FQGTGA. The CDR3 runs 15 residues. CDR3 residues: CASSPTSGRYNEQFF. The DNA of the CDR3 is TGTGCCAGCAGCCCTACTAGCGGGCGGTACAATGAGCAGTTCTTC.

In this sample, this clone turned up a few times. J is TRBJ1-1 and V is TRBV7-3; the D gene is possibly TRBD1 (6 bases). There are 13 residues in the CDR3. Germline V gene lookup returns CDR1 SGHTA and CDR2 FQGTGA. Between the trimmed V and J ends, which lost 0 bases and 4 bases, there was a span of 6 bases. The CDR3 DNA sequence: TGTGCCAGCAGCTTAACGACAGGCACTGAAGCTTTCTTT. Translation gives CASSLTTGTEAFF.

The chain has TRBV7-3 and TRBJ2-1, with D possibly being TRBD2 (6 bases). The germline gives CDR1 SGHTA, CDR2 FQGTGA. The CDR3 has 15 amino acids. V was clipped by 0 bases and J by 0 bases, with 6 bases between them. CDR3 nucleotides: TGTGCCAGCAGCTTAACCGGGAGCTCCTACAATGAGCAGTTCTTC. As protein: CASSLTGSSYNEQFF.

The chain carries TRBV29-1 and TRBJ1-2; D might be TRBD1 (6 bases). The CDR3 covers 11 residues. The V end was cut by 7 bases, the J end by 4 bases, with 10 bases between. In germline, CDR1 is SQVTM, CDR2 ANQGSEA. This CDR3 is CSAGQTYGYTF. DNA of the CDR3: TGCAGCGCCGGACAGACCTATGGCTACACCTTC.

In this sample, this clone turned up a few times. The chain links TRBV20-1 to TRBJ2-7; a possible D gene is TRBD1 (7 bases). The CDR3 loop spans 10 amino acids. Germline V gene lookup returns CDR1 DFQATT and CDR2 SNEGSKA (reference sequence). V was cut by 5 bases and J by 9 bases, with 11 bases left in between. This chain's CDR3 is CSAPQGGQYF. CDR3 nucleotide sequence: TGCAGTGCTCCTCAGGGGGGGCAGTACTTC.

This clone showed up just a few times. The chain couples TRBV5-1 to TRBJ2-7; TRBD2 matches 10 bases. The germline V gene encodes CDR1 SGHRS and CDR2 YFSETQ. V was pared by 4 bases and J by 1 base, with 8 bases of the junction left unmatched. This CDR3 comprises 16 residues. CDR3 residues: CASSPGGSGRSYEQYF. In DNA form, the CDR3 reads TGCGCCAGCAGCCCCGGCGGTAGCGGGAGGTCCTACGAGCAGTACTTC.

The chain recombines TRBV6-1 with TRBJ2-1, with a tentative D call TRBD2 (5 bases). Trimming cost V 2 bases and J 6 bases, with 23 bases left between them. CDR3 size: 18 residues. Per the germline V gene, CDR1 is MNHNS and CDR2 is SASEGT. This CDR3 is CASSERPLLGTTVNEQFF. The CDR3 coding sequence is TGTGCCAGCAGTGAACGTCCACTACTAGGCACCACCGTCAATGAGCAGTTCTTC.

This clone was counted only a few times. This chain uses TRBV7-3 with TRBJ2-3, with 8 bases identical to TRBD2. V lost 1 base, J lost 6 bases, and 9 bases stayed unmatched. The CDR3 covers 16 residues. CDR1 and CDR2 from the germline V gene are SGHTA and FQGTGA. The CDR3 reads CASSLNLAGGGDTQYF. Written as DNA, the CDR3 is TGTGCCAGCAGCTTAAATCTCGCGGGAGGCGGGGATACGCAGTATTTT.